This is a list of T cell receptor beta chains from one sample in a study of T cells after yellow fever vaccination. TCRdb processed the 5' RACE reads anew with MiXCR; each CDR3 protein has one entry. Here the sample spans hundreds of thousands of distinct CDR3 sequences, about 12% being singletons. This specimen was PBMCs, taken on the day of the yellow fever booster vaccination. Every receptor here comes from a man aged 25-45 years who received the YFV17D yellow fever vaccine. The CDR3 runs from the conserved cysteine through the conserved F or W. The D gene is left open where the match is weak. Only part of the rows carry a size: once, few, many, or a class if the clone is expanded.

V gene	clone size	J gene	D gene	CDR3 protein	CDR3 DNA
TRBV5-1	few	TRBJ2-5	TRBD2	CASSPGGAETQYF	TGCGCCAGCAGCCCCGGGGGGGCGGAGACCCAGTACTTC
TRBV12-3/TRBV12-4	many	TRBJ1-1	-	CASSLMENTEAFF	TGTGCCAGCAGTTTAATGGAAAACACTGAAGCTTTCTTT
TRBV6-5	many	TRBJ2-5	TRBD1	CASSPRVPGQGVVQTQYF	TGTGCCAGCAGTCCCCGAGTCCCGGGACAGGGGGTTGTGCAGACCCAGTACTTC
TRBV28	-	TRBJ2-3	-	CASSLRENTQYF	TGTGCCAGCAGTCTCCGGGAGAATACGCAGTATTTT
TRBV5-1	many	TRBJ2-7	-	CASRPAVTGYEQYF	TGCGCCAGCAGACCAGCGGTAACAGGCTACGAGCAGTACTTC
TRBV20-1	many	TRBJ2-7	-	CSARDEREWYEQYF	TGCAGTGCTAGAGATGAACGGGAGTGGTACGAGCAGTACTTC
TRBV5-4	few	TRBJ2-2	TRBD1	CASSLEGQYTGELFF	TGTGCCAGCAGCTTGGAGGGACAGTACACCGGGGAGCTGTTTTTT
TRBV20-1	-	TRBJ2-2	TRBD1	CSARGETGTGELFF	TGCAGTGCTAGAGGAGAGACAGGGACCGGGGAGCTGTTTTTT
TRBV12-3/TRBV12-4	-	TRBJ2-1	-	CASSRGNWGRGGEQFF	TGTGCCAGCAGTCGAGGGAACTGGGGGAGGGGGGGGGAGCAGTTCTTC
TRBV19	many	TRBJ2-7	-	CASSRSAPPYEQYF	TGTGCCAGTAGCCGTAGCGCTCCACCGTACGAGCAGTACTTC
TRBV5-5	few	TRBJ1-1	-	CASSQYGGAEAFF	TGTGCCAGCAGCCAGTACGGGGGTGCTGAAGCTTTCTTT
TRBV28	-	TRBJ2-2	-	CASNANERSNTGELFF	TGTGCCAGCAACGCCAACGAGCGATCGAACACCGGGGAGCTGTTTTTT
TRBV5-4	-	TRBJ2-7	TRBD1	CASRDAGGISYEQYF	TGTGCCAGCAGGGATGCAGGGGGCATTAGCTACGAGCAGTACTTC
TRBV30	-	TRBJ2-7	TRBD1	CAWRTGFRYEQYF	TGTGCCTGGAGGACAGGGTTTCGGTACGAGCAGTACTTC
TRBV3-1	-	TRBJ2-1	TRBD2	CACRPGTSGYNEQFF	TGTGCCTGCAGGCCCGGGACTAGCGGTTACAATGAGCAGTTCTTC
TRBV20-1	-	TRBJ2-3	-	CSAVRDTDTQYF	TGCAGTGCCGTTAGGGACACAGATACGCAGTATTTT
TRBV7-2	-	TRBJ2-3	TRBD2	CASSLGGTSSTDTQYF	TGTGCCAGCAGCTTAGGGGGGACTAGCAGCACAGATACGCAGTATTTT
TRBV6-2/TRBV6-3	many	TRBJ2-5	TRBD2	CASSFSHRTSGPWGTQYF	TGTGCCAGCAGTTTCTCGCACCGGACTAGCGGACCATGGGGGACCCAGTACTTC
TRBV6-6	many	TRBJ2-7	-	CASTQSANGEQYF	TGTGCCAGCACCCAAAGCGCAAATGGCGAGCAGTACTTC
TRBV29-1	few	TRBJ2-7	TRBD2	CSVEGGVDEQYF	TGCAGCGTTGAGGGAGGGGTTGACGAGCAGTACTTC
TRBV20-1	many	TRBJ2-3	TRBD2	CSARDLAGAPDTQYF	TGCAGTGCTAGAGATCTGGCGGGAGCTCCAGATACGCAGTATTTT
TRBV14	few	TRBJ2-1	-	CASSHERNAYNEQFF	TGTGCCAGCAGCCATGAAAGGAACGCCTACAATGAGCAGTTCTTC
TRBV27	-	TRBJ1-6	-	CASSPTYNSPLHF	TGTGCCAGCAGTCCAACCTATAATTCACCCCTCCACTTT
TRBV5-1	-	TRBJ2-1	-	CASSKDRRYNEQFF	TGCGCCAGCAGCAAGGACAGAAGATACAATGAGCAGTTCTTC
TRBV19	-	TRBJ2-2	TRBD2	CASSIVTSGRTGELFF	TGTGCCAGTAGTATAGTGACTAGCGGGAGGACCGGGGAGCTGTTTTTT
TRBV23-1	-	TRBJ2-5	-	CASSQSNRLRAQYF	TGCGCCAGCAGTCAATCAAACAGGTTGAGGGCCCAGTACTTC
TRBV15	few	TRBJ1-2	-	CATKAEGPDYGYTF	TGTGCCACCAAAGCCGAGGGGCCGGACTATGGCTACACCTTC
TRBV20-1	few	TRBJ2-1	-	CSAIRTRFDEQFF	TGCAGTGCTATACGCACTAGATTCGATGAGCAGTTCTTC
TRBV12-3/TRBV12-4	many	TRBJ2-2	-	CASSLNFGIANTGELFF	TGTGCCAGCAGTTTAAATTTCGGCATCGCGAACACCGGGGAGCTGTTTTTT
TRBV20-1	few	TRBJ2-7	-	CSARGRHSRSYEQYF	TGCAGTGCTAGGGGACGGCATAGCCGCTCCTACGAGCAGTACTTC
TRBV6-1	few	TRBJ2-3	-	CATLGRSTDTQYF	TGTGCCACCCTCGGACGGAGCACAGATACGCAGTATTTT
TRBV5-5	-	TRBJ2-7	TRBD1	CASSWGQELIYEQYF	TGTGCCAGCAGCTGGGGACAGGAACTAATCTACGAGCAGTACTTC
TRBV20-1	few	TRBJ2-3	TRBD2	CSATLALGTSGRGPPDTQYF	TGCAGTGCCACGCTCGCCCTCGGGACTAGCGGGAGAGGGCCCCCAGATACGCAGTATTTT
TRBV20-1	-	TRBJ2-1	TRBD2	CSATSGYNEQFF	TGCAGTGCTACTAGCGGCTACAATGAGCAGTTCTTC
TRBV29-1	few	TRBJ2-7	TRBD1	CSVRQGGYEQYF	TGCAGCGTACGACAGGGTGGTTACGAGCAGTACTTC
TRBV20-1	-	TRBJ2-7	-	CSAREADWEQYF	TGCAGTGCTAGAGAAGCCGACTGGGAGCAGTACTTC
TRBV27	-	TRBJ2-7	TRBD1	CASSDRGHYEQYF	TGTGCCAGTAGCGACAGGGGTCACTACGAGCAGTACTTC
TRBV10-3	few	TRBJ2-7	-	CAISESTVRDEQYF	TGTGCCATCAGTGAGTCCACAGTTCGCGACGAGCAGTACTTC
TRBV10-3	-	TRBJ2-3	-	CAISEQGTSTDTQYF	TGTGCCATCAGTGAGCAGGGAACTAGCACAGATACGCAGTATTTT
TRBV27	-	TRBJ1-3	-	CASSSLPGGYSGNTIYF	TGTGCCAGCAGTTCCCTCCCGGGTGGTTACTCTGGAAACACCATATATTTT
TRBV19	few	TRBJ1-5	TRBD1	CASFPGTGTGQPQHF	TGTGCCAGTTTTCCAGGGACAGGGACGGGGCAGCCCCAGCATTTT
TRBV7-2	many	TRBJ2-7	-	CASSSYNLPYEQYF	TGTGCCAGCAGCTCCTACAACCTCCCCTACGAGCAGTACTTC
TRBV20-1	-	TRBJ2-1	TRBD2	CSDLAGAATYSEQFF	TGCAGTGATTTAGCGGGAGCGGCGACATACAGCGAGCAGTTCTTC
TRBV24-1	-	TRBJ2-4	TRBD1	CATSDSRQGGNIQYF	TGTGCCACCAGTGATTCACGACAGGGGGGGAACATTCAGTACTTC
TRBV7-2	few	TRBJ2-7	-	CASSSRSAGYNYEQYF	TGTGCCAGCAGCTCCCGATCAGCGGGTTACAACTACGAGCAGTACTTC
TRBV7-2	few	TRBJ1-2	-	CASSPPNHGYTF	TGTGCCAGCAGCCCCCCGAACCATGGCTACACCTTC
TRBV27	-	TRBJ2-2	-	CASSLLGGKVGELFF	TGTGCCAGCAGTTTACTCGGTGGGAAGGTCGGGGAGCTGTTTTTT
TRBV24-1	-	TRBJ2-4	-	CGASDTDVVTGRNIQYF	TGTGGGGCCAGTGATACCGACGTTGTGACGGGTCGGAACATTCAGTACTTC
TRBV7-6	-	TRBJ2-7	-	CASSPRTDGHEQYF	TGTGCCAGCAGCCCCAGAACAGACGGTCACGAGCAGTACTTC
TRBV29-1	few	TRBJ1-1	-	CSARRLMDTEAFF	TGCAGCGCTCGGAGATTGATGGACACTGAAGCTTTCTTT